This T cell receptor beta chain stems from a study of cytomegalovirus exposure and HLA in healthy donors. This clone was found a few times. The V and J ends lost 2 bases and 6 bases respectively, with 13 bases between them. CDR3 length equals 14 residues. Looked up from germline, CDR1 is SQVTM and CDR2 is ANQGSEA. Primers: 60 Vbeta forward and 13 Jbeta reverse. Assay used: immunoSEQ multiplex PCR; TCRdb lists only in-frame clones, some missing. This sample has 150,000 to 200,000 clones, with over 75% found just once. This receptor was taken from a woman under 30 in good health and CMV-seronegative. The specimen sequenced was PBMCs. The chain carries TRBV29-1 and TRBJ2-2; possible D gene TRBD1, 5 bases. CDR3 coding DNA: TGCAGCGTTGAACAGGGTGTTGAGGCCGGGGAGCTGTTTTTT. Its translation: CSVEQGVEAGELFF.